The entry below gives a single T cell receptor (beta chain) sequence along with its context. The assay was immunoSEQ multiplex PCR, and TCRdb's table has in-frame clones only and misses some. This table holds 20,000 to 25,000 clones, around 77% found once. The data stem from a study of PD-1 blockade in classical Hodgkin lymphoma. The CDR3 has 15 residues. V shed 2 bases and J shed 5 bases, with 15 bases lying between them. In germline, CDR1 is MDHEN, CDR2 SYDVKM. Every one of the patients relapsed after autologous stem cell transplantation (brentuximab vedotin exposure was variable). The sample was peripheral blood mononuclear cells (PBMCs), taken before the second cycle of nivolumab. The sequence was collected from a human donor with classical Hodgkin lymphoma. This chain connects TRBV28 to TRBJ2-5; a possible D gene is TRBD2 (6 bases). This chain's CDR3 is CASSLGTGTYETQYF. CDR3 in DNA: TGTGCCAGCAGTTTAGGTACGGGGACTTACGAGACCCAGTACTTC.